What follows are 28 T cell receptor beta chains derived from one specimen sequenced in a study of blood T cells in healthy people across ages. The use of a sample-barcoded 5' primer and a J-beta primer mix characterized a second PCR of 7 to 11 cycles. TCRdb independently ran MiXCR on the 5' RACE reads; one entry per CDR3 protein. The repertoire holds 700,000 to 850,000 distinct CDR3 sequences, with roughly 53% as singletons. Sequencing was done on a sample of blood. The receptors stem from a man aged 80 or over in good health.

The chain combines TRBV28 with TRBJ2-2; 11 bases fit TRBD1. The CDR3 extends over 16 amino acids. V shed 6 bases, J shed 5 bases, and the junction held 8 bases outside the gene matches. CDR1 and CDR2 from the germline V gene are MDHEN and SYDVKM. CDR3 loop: CASSRQGTGGTGELFF. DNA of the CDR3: TGTGCCAGCAGCCGTCAAGGGACAGGGGGAACCGGGGAGCTGTTTTTT.

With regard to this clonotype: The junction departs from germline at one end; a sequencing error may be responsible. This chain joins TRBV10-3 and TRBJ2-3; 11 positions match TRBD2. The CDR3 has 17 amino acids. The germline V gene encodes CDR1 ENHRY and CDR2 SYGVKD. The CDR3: CAIRERIAGGPGDTQYF. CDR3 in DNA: TGTGCCATCCGTGAGAGGATAGCGGGAGGGCCGGGAGATACGCAGTATTTT.

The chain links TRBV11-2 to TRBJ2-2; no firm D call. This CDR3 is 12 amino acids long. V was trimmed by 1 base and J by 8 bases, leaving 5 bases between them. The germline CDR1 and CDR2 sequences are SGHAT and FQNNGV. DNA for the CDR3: TGTGCCAGCAGCTTAGCCCTGGGGGAGCTGTTTTTT. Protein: CASSLALGELFF.

The CDR3 region has the DNA TGCAGTGCTTTGCCCGGGACTAGCAGGATCGGGGCCCAGTACTTC. This encodes CSALPGTSRIGAQYF. The chain couples TRBV20-1 to TRBJ2-5, with TRBD2 identical over 9 bases. CDR1 DFQATT and CDR2 SNEGSKA come from the germline V gene (reference sequence). The V gene end was trimmed by 5 bases and the J gene end by 9 bases; junction bases not matched to a gene: 16. The CDR3 covers 15 residues.

The CDR3 reads CATSVARLANEQFF. The CDR3 coding sequence is TGTGCCACCAGTGTAGCGAGACTAGCTAATGAGCAGTTCTTC. J is TRBJ2-1 and V is TRBV24-1, with TRBD2 identical over 7 bases. The junction had 7 bases not matched to a gene; V was cut back by 5 bases and J by 7 bases. The CDR3 has 14 residues. Germline lookup yields CDR1 KGHDR and CDR2 SFDVKD.

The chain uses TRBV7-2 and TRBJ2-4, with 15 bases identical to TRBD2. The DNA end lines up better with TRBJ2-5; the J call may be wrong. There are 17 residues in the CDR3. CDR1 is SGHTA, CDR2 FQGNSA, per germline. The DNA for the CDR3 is TGTGCCAGCAGCCCCAGGACTAGCGGGAGGGGACGAGAGACCCAGTACTTC. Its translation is CASSPRTSGRGRETQYF.

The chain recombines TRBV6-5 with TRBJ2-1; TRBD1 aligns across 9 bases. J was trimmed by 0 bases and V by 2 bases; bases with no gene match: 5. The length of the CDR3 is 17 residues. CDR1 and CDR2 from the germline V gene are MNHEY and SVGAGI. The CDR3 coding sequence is TGTGCCAGCAGTTACCAGACAGGGGGGAGCTCCTACAATGAGCAGTTCTTC. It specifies CASSYQTGGSSYNEQFF.

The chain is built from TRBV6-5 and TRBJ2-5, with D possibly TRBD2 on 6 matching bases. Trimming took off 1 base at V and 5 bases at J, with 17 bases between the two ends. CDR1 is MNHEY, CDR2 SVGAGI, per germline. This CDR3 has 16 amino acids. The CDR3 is CASSYWGFGAGETQYF. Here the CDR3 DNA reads TGTGCCAGCAGTTACTGGGGCTTTGGGGCGGGGGAGACCCAGTACTTC.

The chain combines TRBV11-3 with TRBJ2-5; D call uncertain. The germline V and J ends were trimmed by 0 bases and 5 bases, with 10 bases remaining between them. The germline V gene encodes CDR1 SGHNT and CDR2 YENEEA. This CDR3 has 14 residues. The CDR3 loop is CASSLDPGAETQYF. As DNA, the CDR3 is TGTGCCAGCAGCTTAGATCCGGGCGCGGAGACCCAGTACTTC.

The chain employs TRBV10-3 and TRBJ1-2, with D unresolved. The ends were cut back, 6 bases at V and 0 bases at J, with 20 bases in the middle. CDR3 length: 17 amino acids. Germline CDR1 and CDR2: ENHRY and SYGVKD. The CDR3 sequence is CAIRQRTGNHSNYGYTF. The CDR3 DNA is TGTGCCATCAGACAACGGACTGGGAACCACTCTAACTATGGCTACACCTTC.

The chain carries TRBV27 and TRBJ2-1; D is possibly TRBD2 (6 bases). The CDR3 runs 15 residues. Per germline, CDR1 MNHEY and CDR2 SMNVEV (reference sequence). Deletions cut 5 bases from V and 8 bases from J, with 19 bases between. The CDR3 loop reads CASSPPGGGGHEQFF. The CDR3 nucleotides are TGTGCCAGCAGTCCCCCCGGGGGAGGCGGACATGAGCAGTTCTTC.

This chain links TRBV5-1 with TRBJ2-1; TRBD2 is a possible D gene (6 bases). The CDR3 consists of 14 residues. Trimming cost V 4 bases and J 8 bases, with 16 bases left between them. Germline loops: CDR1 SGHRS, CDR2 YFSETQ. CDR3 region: CASSPTGARDEQFF. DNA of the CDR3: TGCGCCAGCAGCCCCACGGGAGCAAGGGATGAGCAGTTCTTC.

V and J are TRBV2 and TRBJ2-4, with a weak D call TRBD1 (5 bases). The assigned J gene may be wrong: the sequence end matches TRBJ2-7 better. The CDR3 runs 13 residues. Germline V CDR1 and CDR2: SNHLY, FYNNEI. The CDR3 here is CASTTRSGSEQYF. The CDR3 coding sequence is TGTGCCAGCACCACCCGGTCAGGGTCCGAGCAGTACTTC.

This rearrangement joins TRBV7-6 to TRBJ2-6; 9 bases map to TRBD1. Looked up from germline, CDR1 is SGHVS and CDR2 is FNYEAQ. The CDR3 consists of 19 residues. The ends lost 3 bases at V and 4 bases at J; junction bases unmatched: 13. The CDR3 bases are TGTGCCAGCAGCTTTAGTTGGACAGGGGCTCCTACGGGGGCCAACGTCCTGACTTTC. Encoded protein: CASSFSWTGAPTGANVLTF. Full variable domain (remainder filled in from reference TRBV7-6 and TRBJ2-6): GAGVSQSPRYKVTKRGQDVALRCDPISGHVSLYWYRQALGQGPEFLTYFNYEAQQDKSGLPNDRFSAERPEGSISTLTIQRTEQRDSAMYRCASSFSWTGAPTGANVLTFGAGSRLTVL.

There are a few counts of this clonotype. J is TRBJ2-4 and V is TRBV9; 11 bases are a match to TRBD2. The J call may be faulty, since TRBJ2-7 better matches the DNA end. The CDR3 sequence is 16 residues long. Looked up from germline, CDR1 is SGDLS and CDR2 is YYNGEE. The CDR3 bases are TGTGCCAGCAGCACCGCGTTTAATAGCGGGAGGGCCGAGCAGTACTTC. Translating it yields CASSTAFNSGRAEQYF.

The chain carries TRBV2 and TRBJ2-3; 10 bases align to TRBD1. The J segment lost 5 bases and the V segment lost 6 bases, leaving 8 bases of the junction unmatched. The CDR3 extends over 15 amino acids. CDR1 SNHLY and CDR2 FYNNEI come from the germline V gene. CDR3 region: CASSADRGPKDTQYF. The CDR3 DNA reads TGTGCCAGCAGCGCTGACAGGGGGCCAAAAGATACGCAGTATTTT.

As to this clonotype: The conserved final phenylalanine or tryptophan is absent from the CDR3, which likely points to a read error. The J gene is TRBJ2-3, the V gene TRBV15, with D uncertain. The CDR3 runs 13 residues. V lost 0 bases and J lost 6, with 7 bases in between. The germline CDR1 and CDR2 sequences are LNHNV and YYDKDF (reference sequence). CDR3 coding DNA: TGTGCCACCAGCAGAGATGCCGTGGATACGCAGTATCTT. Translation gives CATSRDAVDTQYL.

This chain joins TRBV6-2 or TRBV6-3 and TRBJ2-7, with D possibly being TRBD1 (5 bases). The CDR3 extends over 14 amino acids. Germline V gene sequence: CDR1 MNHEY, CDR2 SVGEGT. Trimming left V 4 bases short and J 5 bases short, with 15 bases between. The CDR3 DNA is TGTGCCAGCAGTTTGGACACCGGTGGGGACGAGCAGTACTTC. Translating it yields CASSLDTGGDEQYF.

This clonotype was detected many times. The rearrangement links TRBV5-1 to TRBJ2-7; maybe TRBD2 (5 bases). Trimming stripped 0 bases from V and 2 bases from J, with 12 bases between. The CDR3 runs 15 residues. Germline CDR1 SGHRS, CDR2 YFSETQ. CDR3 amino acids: CASSLAQEATYEQYF. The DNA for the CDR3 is TGCGCCAGCAGCTTGGCCCAGGAGGCGACCTACGAGCAGTACTTC.

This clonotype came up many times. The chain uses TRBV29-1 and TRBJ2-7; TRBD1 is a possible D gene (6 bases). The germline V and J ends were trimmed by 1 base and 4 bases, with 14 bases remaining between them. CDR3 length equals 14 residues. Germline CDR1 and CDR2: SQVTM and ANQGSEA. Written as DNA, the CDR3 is TGCAGCGTTGAAGTTCTACAGGGACGGTACGAGCAGTACTTC. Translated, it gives CSVEVLQGRYEQYF.

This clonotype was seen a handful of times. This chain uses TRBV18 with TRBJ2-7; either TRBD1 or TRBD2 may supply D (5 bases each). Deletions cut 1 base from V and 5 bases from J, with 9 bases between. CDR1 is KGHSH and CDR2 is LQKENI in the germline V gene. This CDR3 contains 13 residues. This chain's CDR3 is CASSPRGYNEQYF. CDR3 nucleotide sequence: TGTGCCAGCTCACCACGGGGGTACAACGAGCAGTACTTC.

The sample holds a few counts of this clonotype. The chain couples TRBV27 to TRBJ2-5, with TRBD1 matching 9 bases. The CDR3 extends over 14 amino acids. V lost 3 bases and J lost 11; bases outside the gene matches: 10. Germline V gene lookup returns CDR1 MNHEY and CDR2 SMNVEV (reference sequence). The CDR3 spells CASSFSTGGLRQYF. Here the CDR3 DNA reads TGTGCCAGCAGTTTTTCAACAGGGGGCCTACGGCAGTACTTC.

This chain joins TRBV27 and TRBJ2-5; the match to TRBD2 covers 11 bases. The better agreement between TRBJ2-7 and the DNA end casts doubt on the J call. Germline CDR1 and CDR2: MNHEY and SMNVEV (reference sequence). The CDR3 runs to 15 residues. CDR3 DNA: TGTGCCAGCAGGGTGGGGACTAGCGGAACCTACGAGCAGTACTTC. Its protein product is CASRVGTSGTYEQYF.

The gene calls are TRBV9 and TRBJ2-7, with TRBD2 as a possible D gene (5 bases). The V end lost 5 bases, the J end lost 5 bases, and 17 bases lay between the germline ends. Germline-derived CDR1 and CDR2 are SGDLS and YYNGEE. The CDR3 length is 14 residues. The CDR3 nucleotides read TGTGCCAGCAGTGATGAGGACGGGATGAACGAGCAGTACTTC. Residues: CASSDEDGMNEQYF.

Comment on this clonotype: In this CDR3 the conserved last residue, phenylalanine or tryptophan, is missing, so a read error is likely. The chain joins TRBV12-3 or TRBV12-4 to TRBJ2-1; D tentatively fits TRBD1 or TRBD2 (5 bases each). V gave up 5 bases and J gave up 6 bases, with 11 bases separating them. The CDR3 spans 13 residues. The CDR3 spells CASSPGAGNEQFL. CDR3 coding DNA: TGTGCCAGCAGTCCCGGGGCCGGCAATGAGCAGTTCTTA.

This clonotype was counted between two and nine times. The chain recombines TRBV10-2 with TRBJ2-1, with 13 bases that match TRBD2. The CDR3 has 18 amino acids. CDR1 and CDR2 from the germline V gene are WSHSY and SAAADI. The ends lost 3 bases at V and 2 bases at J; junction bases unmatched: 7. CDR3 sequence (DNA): TGCGCCAGCAGTGATGCACTAGCGGGAGGGCGACCCTACAATGAGCAGTTCTTC. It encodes CASSDALAGGRPYNEQFF.

CDR3 coding DNA: TGTGCCAGCAACAACCCGGACAGGGGGACGTGGAGAGACGCGTATTTT. As protein: CASNNPDRGTWRDAYF. The chain has TRBV7-8 and TRBJ2-3; 10 positions agree with TRBD1. V lost 7 bases, J lost 14 bases, and 21 bases stayed unmatched. There are 16 residues in the CDR3. Germline-derived CDR1 and CDR2 are SGHVS and FQNEAQ.

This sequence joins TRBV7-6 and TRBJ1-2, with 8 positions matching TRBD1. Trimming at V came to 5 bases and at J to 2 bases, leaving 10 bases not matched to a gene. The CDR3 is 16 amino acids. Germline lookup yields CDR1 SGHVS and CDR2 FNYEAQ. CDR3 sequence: CASSPLPGQENYGYTF. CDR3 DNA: TGTGCCAGCAGCCCGCTGCCGGGACAGGAAAACTATGGCTACACCTTC.